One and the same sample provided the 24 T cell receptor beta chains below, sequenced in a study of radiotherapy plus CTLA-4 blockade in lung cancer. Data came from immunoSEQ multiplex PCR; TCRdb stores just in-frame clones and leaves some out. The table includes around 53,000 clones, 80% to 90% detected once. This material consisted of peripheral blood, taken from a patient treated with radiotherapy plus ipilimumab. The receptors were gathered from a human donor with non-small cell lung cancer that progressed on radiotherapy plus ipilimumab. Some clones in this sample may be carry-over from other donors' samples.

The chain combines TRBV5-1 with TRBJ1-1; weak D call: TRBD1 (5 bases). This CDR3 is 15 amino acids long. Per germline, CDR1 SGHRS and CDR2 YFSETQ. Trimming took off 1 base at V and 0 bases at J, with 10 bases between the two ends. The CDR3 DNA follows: TGCGCCAGCAGCTTGATGGGGCGTATGAACACTGAAGCTTTCTTT. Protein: CASSLMGRMNTEAFF.

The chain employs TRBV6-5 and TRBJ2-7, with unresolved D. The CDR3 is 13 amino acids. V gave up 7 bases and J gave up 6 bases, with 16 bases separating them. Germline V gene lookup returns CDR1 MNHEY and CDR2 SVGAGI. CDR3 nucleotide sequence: TGTGCCAGCAAAAAGAGGCTAATAGGCGAGCAGTACTTC. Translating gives CASKKRLIGEQYF.

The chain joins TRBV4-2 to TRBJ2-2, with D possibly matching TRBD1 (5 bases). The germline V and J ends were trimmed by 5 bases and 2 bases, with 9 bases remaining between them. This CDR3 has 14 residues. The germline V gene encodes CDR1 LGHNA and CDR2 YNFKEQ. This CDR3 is CASSSDRNTGELFF. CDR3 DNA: TGTGCCAGCAGCTCAGACAGAAACACCGGGGAGCTGTTTTTT.

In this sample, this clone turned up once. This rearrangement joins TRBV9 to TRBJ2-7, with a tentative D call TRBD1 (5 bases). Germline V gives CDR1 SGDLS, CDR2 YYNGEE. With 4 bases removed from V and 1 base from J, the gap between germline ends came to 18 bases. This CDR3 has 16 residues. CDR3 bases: TGTGCCAGCAGCTCACTATTGGACACCCATTCCTACGAGCAGTACTTC. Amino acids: CASSSLLDTHSYEQYF.

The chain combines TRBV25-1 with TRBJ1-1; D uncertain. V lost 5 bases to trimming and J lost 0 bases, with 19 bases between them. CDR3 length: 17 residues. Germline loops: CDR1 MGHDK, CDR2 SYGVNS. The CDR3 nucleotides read TGTGCCAGCAGTAAGGGCCATAGTTGGGAGTTGAACACTGAAGCTTTCTTT. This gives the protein CASSKGHSWELNTEAFF.

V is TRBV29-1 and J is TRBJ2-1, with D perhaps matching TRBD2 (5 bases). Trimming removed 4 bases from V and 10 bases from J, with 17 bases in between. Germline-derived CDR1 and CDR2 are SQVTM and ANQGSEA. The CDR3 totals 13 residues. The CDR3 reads CSVGEVTRREQFF. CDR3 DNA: TGCAGCGTTGGAGAGGTGACCCGGAGGGAGCAGTTCTTC.

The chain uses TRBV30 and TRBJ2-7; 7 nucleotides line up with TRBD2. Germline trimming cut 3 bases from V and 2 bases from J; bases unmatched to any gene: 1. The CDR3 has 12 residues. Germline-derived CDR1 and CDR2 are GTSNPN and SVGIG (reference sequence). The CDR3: CAWRTSTYEQYF. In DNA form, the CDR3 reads TGTGCCTGGAGGACTAGCACCTACGAGCAGTACTTC. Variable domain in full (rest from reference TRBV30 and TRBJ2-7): SQTIHQWPATLVQPVGSPLSLECTVEGTSNPNLYWYRQAAGRGLQLLFYSVGIGQISSEVPQNLSASRPQDRQFILSSKKLLLSDSGFYLCAWRTSTYEQYFGPGTRLTVT.

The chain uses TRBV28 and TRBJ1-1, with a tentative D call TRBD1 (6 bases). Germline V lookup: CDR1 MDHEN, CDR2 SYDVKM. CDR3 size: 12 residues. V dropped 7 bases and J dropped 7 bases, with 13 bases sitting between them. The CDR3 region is CASTGRGSEAFF. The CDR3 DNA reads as TGTGCCAGCACCGGCAGGGGCAGTGAAGCTTTCTTT. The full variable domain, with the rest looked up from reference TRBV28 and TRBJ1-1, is DVKVTQSSRYLVKRTGEKVFLECVQDMDHENMFWYRQDPGLGLRLIYFSYDVKMKEKGDIPEGYSVSREKKERFSLILESASTNQTSMYLCASTGRGSEAFFGQGTRLTVV.

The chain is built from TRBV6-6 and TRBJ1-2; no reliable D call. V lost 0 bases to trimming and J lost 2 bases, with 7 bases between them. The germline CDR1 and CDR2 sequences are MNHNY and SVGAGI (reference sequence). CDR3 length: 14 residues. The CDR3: CASSYSRRNYGYTF. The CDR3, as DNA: TGTGCCAGCAGTTACTCGCGGAGAAACTATGGCTACACCTTC.

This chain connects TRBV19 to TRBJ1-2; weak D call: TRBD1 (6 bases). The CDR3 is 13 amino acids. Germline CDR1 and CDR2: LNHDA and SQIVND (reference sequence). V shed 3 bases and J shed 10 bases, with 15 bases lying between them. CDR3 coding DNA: TGTGCCAGTAGTATCGGACAGCGGGGATCCTACACCTTC. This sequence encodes CASSIGQRGSYTF.

The CDR3 DNA follows: TGTGCCAGCAGTGATGGACTAGCGGGAGGAGGGGATACGCAGTATTTT. Translating it yields CASSDGLAGGGDTQYF. The gene calls are TRBV6-1 and TRBJ2-3; 14 bases are shared with TRBD2. Germline V gives CDR1 MNHNS, CDR2 SASEGT. The ends lost 3 bases at V and 6 bases at J; junction bases unmatched: 5. CDR3 length: 16 residues.

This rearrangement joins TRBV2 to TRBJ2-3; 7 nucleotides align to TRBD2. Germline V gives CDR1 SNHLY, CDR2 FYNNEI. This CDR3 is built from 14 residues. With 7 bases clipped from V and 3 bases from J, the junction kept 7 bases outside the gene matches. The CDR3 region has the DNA TGTGCCAGCAAGGCGGGAGTCTCAACAGATACGCAGTATTTT. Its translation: CASKAGVSTDTQYF.

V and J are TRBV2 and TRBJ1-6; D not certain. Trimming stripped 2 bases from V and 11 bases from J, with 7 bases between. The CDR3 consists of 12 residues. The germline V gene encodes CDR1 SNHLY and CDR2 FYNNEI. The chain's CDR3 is CASSERVPPLHF. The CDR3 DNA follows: TGTGCCAGCAGTGAACGGGTTCCACCCCTCCACTTT.

Here the CDR3 DNA reads TGTGCCAGCAGCGTACTAGCGGGGGCCACCTCCTACAATGAGCAGTTCTTC. Protein: CASSVLAGATSYNEQFF. V usage is TRBV5-6 and J usage is TRBJ2-1; 11 bases are a match to TRBD2. V lost 4 bases and J lost 0; bases outside the gene matches: 6. Germline CDR1 and CDR2: SGHDT and YYEEEE. There are 17 residues in the CDR3.

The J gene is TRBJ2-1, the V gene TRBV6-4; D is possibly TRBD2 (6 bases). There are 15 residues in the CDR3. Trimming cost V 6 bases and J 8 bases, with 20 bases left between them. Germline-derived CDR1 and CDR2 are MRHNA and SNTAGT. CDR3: CASRANSLSGHEQFF. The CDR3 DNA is TGTGCCAGCAGAGCTAACTCTTTGAGCGGGCATGAGCAGTTCTTC.

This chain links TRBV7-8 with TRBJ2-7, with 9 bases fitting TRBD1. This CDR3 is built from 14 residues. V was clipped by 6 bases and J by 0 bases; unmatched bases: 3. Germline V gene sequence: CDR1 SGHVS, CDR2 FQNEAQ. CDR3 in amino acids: CASRGTGSSYEQYF. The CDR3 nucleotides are TGTGCCAGCAGGGGGACAGGGAGCTCCTACGAGCAGTACTTC.

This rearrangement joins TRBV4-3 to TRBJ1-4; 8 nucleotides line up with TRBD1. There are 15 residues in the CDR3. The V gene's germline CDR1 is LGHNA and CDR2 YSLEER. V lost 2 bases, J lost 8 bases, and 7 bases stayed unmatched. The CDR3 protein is CASSQTGTGQEKLFF. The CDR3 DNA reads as TGCGCCAGCAGCCAAACCGGGACAGGCCAAGAAAAACTGTTTTTT.

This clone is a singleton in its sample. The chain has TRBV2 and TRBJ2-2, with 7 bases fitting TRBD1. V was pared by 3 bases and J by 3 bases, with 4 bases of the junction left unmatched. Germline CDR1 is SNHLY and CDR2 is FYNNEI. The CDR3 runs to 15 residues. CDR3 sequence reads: CASSEGTAYTGELFF. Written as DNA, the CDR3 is TGTGCCAGCAGTGAGGGGACAGCTTACACCGGGGAGCTGTTTTTT.

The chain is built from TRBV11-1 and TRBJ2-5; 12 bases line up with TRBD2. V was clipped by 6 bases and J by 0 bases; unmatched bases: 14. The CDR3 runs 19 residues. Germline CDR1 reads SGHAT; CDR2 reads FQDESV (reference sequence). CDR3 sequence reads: CASSLGLAGRGVYQETQYF. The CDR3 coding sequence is TGTGCCAGCAGTCTCGGACTAGCGGGACGCGGGGTGTACCAAGAGACCCAGTACTTC.

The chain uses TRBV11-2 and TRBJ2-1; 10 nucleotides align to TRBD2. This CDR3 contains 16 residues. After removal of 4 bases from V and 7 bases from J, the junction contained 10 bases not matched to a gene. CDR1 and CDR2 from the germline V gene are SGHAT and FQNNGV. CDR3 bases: TGTGCCAGCAGCTGGCCGGGACTAGCGTTAAGGAATGAGCAGTTCTTC. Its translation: CASSWPGLALRNEQFF. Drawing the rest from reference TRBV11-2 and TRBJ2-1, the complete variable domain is EAGVAQSPRYKIIEKRQSVAFWCNPISGHATLYWYQQILGQGPKLLIQFQNNGVVDDSQLPKDRFSAERLKGVDSTLKIQPAKLEDSAVYLCASSWPGLALRNEQFFGPGTRLTVL.

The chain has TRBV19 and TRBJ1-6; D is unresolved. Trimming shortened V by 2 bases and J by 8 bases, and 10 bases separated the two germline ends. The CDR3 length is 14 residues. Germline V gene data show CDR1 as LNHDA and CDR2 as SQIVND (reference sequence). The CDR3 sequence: CASSIHSADSPLHF. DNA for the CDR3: TGTGCCAGTAGTATACATTCGGCGGATTCACCCCTCCACTTT.

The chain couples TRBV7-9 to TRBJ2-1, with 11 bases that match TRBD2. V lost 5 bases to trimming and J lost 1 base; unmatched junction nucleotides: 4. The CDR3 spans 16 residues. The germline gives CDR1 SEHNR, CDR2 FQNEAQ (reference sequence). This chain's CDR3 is CASSRRTSGSYNEQFF. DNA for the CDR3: TGTGCCAGCAGCCGTCGGACTAGCGGGTCCTACAATGAGCAGTTCTTC.

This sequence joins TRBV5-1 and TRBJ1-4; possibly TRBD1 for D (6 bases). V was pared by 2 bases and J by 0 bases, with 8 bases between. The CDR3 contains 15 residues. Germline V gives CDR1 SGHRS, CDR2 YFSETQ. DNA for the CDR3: TGCGCCAGCAGCTTCGACAGGACAACTAATGAAAAACTGTTTTTT. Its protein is CASSFDRTTNEKLFF.

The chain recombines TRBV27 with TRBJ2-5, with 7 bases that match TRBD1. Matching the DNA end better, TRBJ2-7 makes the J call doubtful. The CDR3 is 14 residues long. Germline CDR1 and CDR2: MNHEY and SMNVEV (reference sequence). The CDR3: CASSPGQRSYEQYF. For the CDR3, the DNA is TGTGCCAGCAGTCCGGGACAGCGCTCCTACGAGCAGTACTTC.